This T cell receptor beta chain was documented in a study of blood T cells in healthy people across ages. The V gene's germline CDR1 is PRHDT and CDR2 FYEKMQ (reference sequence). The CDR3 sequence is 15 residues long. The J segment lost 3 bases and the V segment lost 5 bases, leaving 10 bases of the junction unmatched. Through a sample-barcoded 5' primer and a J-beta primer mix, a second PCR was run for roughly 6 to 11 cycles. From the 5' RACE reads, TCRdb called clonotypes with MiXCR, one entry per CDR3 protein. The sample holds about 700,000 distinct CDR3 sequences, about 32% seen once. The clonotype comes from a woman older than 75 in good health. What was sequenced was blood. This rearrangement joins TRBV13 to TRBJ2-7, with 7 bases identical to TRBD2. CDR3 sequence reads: CASSHNRDYLYEQYF. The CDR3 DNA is TGTGCCAGCAGCCACAACCGGGACTACCTCTACGAGCAGTACTTC.